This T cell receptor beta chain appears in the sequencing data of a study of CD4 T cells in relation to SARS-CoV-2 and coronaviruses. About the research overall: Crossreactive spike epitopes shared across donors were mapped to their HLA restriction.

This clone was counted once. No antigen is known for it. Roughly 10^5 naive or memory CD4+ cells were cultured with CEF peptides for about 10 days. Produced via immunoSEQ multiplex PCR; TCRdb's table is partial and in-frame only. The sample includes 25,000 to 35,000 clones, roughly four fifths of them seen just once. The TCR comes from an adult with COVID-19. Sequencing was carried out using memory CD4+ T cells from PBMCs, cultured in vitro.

The CDR3 spells CASSPGTLYEQYF. In DNA form, the CDR3 reads TGTGCCAGCAGCCCCGGGACTCTATACGAGCAGTACTTC. The gene calls are TRBV6-5 and TRBJ2-7, with D possibly matching TRBD2 (6 bases). Germline assignment: CDR1 MNHEY and CDR2 SVGAGI. The V and J ends lost 6 bases and 4 bases respectively, with 13 bases between them. The CDR3 spans 13 residues.